This passage covers 5 T cell receptor beta chains from one sample sequenced in a study of shared clonotypes between healthy human individuals. Here immunoSEQ multiplex PCR was the method, and the copy in TCRdb shows in-frame clones only, minus some. This table has 1.4 million or so clones, about 98.5% appearing once. Sequenced input: naive CD4+ T cells sorted from blood. Subset noted: CD45RA+ positively selected. Receptor source: a man between 25 and 39 years old in good health.

The rearrangement joins TRBV27 to TRBJ2-7; weak D call: TRBD2 (5 bases). The V gene lost 3 bases and the J gene lost 7 bases, with 10 bases spanning the gap. The CDR3 has 12 residues. From germline, CDR1 is MNHEY and CDR2 SMNVEV (reference sequence). The CDR3: CASSFLSGEQYF. For the CDR3, the DNA is TGTGCCAGCAGTTTCTTATCGGGAGAGCAGTACTTC.

This clone was counted only a few times. The DNA for the CDR3 is TGCAGCGTGGTAGGGACTAGCGGAGCCTACGAGCAGTACTTC. Amino acid sequence: CSVVGTSGAYEQYF. The chain joins TRBV29-1 to TRBJ2-7, with 11 bases identical to TRBD2. With 6 bases clipped from V and 2 bases from J, the junction kept 6 bases outside the gene matches. Germline V gene sequence: CDR1 SQVTM, CDR2 ANQGSEA. The CDR3 consists of 14 residues.

The chain combines TRBV5-4 with TRBJ2-2; 7 bases match TRBD2. Germline V gene sequence: CDR1 SGHNT, CDR2 YYREEE (reference sequence). Trimming at V came to 2 bases and at J to 0 bases, leaving 4 bases not matched to a gene. The CDR3 contains 16 residues. Here the CDR3 DNA reads TGTGCCAGCAGCTTAACGGGAGGCGCGAACACCGGGGAGCTGTTTTTT. Its translation is CASSLTGGANTGELFF.

The genes are TRBV18 and TRBJ2-5; TRBD1 matches at 7 bases. Germline CDR1 is KGHSH and CDR2 is LQKENI. Trimming took 4 bases from V and 3 from J; bases not matched to a gene: 11. This CDR3 comprises 16 residues. As DNA, the CDR3 is TGTGCCAGCTCACTTCTCGGGACAGTTGAGGAAGAGACCCAGTACTTC. Protein sequence: CASSLLGTVEEETQYF. The full variable domain, with the rest looked up from reference TRBV18 and TRBJ2-5, is NAGVMQNPRHLVRRRGQEARLRCSPMKGHSHVYWYRQLPEEGLKFMVYLQKENIIDESGMPKERFSAEFPKEGPSILRIQQVVRGDSAAYFCASSLLGTVEEETQYFGPGTRLLVL.

The chain links TRBV5-4 to TRBJ2-5; D unclear. The V gene lost 3 bases and the J gene lost 2 bases, with 5 bases spanning the gap. The CDR3 length is 12 residues. Germline-derived CDR1 and CDR2 are SGHNT and YYREEE (reference sequence). The CDR3 loop is CASSSSQETQYF. The CDR3 DNA sequence: TGTGCCAGCAGCTCCTCACAAGAGACCCAGTACTTC.